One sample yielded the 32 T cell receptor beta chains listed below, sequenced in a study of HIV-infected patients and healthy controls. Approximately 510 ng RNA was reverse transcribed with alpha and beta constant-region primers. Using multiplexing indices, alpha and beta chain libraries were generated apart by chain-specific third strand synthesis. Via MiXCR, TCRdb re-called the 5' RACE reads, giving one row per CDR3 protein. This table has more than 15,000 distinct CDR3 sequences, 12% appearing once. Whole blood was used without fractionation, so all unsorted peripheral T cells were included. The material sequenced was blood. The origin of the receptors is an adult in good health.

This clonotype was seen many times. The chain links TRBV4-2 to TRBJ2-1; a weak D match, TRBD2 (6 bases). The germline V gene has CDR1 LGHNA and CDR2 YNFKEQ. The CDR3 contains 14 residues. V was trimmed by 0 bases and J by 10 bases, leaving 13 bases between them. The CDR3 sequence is CASSQDLVAGEQFF. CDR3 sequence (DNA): TGTGCCAGCAGCCAAGATCTGGTGGCGGGGGAGCAGTTCTTC.

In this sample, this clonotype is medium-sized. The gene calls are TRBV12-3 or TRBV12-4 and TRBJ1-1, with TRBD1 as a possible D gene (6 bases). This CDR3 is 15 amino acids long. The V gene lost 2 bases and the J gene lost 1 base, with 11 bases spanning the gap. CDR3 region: CASSLIGGGNTEAFF. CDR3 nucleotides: TGTGCCAGCAGTTTAATTGGGGGCGGGAACACTGAAGCTTTCTTT.

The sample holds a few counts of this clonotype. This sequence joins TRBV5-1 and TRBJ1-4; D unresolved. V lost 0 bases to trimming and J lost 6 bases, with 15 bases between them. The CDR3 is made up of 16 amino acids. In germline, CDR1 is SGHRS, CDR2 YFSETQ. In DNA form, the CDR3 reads TGCGCCAGCAGCTTGGGTGTGAGTGGAGGAGATGAAAAACTGTTTTTT. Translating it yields CASSLGVSGGDEKLFF.

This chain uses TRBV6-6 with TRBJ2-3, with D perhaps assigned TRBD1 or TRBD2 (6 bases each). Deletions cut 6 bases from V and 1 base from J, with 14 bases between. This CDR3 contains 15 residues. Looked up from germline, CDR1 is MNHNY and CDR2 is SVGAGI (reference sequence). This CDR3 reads CASSLGRGRTDTQYF. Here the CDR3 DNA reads TGTGCCAGCAGCCTGGGCCGGGGGCGCACAGATACGCAGTATTTT.

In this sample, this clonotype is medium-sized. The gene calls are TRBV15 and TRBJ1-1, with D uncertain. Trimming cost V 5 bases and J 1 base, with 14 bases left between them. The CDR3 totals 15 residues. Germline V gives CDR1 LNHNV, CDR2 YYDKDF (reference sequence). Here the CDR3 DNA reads TGTGCCACCAGCCCAGTAGGAACGGCGAACACTGAAGCTTTCTTT. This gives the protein CATSPVGTANTEAFF.

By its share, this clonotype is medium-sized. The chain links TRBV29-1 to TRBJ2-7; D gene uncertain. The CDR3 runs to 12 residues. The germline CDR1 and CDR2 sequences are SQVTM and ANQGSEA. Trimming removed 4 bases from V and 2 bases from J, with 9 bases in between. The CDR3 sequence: CSVGATPYEQYF. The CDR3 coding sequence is TGCAGCGTTGGAGCCACCCCCTACGAGCAGTACTTC.

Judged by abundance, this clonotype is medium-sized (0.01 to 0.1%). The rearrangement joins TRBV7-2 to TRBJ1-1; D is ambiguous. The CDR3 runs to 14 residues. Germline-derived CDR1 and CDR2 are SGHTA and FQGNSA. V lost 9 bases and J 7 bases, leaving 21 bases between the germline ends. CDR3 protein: CASNTQYAAVEAFF. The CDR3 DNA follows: TGTGCCAGTAACACTCAATACGCCGCGGTTGAAGCTTTCTTT. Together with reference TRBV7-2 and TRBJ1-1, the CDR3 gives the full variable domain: GAGVSQSPSNKVTEKGKDVELRCDPISGHTALYWYRQSLGQGLEFLIYFQGNSAPDKSGLPSDRFSAERTGGSVSTLTIQRTQQEDSAVYLCASNTQYAAVEAFFGQGTRLTVV.

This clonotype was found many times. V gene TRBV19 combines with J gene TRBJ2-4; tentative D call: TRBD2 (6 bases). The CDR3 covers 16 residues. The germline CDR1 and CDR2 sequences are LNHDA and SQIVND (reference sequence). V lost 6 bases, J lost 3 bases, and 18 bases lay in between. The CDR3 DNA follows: TGTGCCAGTAGCCGGGACTCTATACCAGGCAAAAACATTCAGTACTTC. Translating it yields CASSRDSIPGKNIQYF.

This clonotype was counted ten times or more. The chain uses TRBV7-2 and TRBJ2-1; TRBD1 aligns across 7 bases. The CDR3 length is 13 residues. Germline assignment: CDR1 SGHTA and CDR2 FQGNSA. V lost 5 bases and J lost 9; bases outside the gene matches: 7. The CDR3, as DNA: TGTGCCAGCAGCCCGAACCGGGACAGTGAGCAGTTCTTC. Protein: CASSPNRDSEQFF.

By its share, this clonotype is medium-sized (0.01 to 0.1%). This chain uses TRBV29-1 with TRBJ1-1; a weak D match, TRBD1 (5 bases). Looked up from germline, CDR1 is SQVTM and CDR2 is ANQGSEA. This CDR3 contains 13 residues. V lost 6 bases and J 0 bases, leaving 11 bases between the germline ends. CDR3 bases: TGCAGCGTGGAACGGGACCTGAACACTGAAGCTTTCTTT. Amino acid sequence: CSVERDLNTEAFF.

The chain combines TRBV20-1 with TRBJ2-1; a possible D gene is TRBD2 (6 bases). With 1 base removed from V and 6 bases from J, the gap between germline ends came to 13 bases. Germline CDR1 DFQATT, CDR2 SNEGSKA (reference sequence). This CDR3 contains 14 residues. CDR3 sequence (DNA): TGCAGTGCTAGAGTGTATCTAGCGCGCAATGAGCAGTTCTTC. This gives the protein CSARVYLARNEQFF.

The CDR3 nucleotides read TGTGCCACCAGCAGAGATTATTGGGCCGGGAGCGGGGGGGCCACCAGCACAGATACGCAGTATTTT. Protein sequence: CATSRDYWAGSGGATSTDTQYF. The chain couples TRBV15 to TRBJ2-3; 10 bases are shared with TRBD2. There are 22 residues in the CDR3. CDR1 LNHNV and CDR2 YYDKDF come from the germline V gene (reference sequence). V lost 0 bases to trimming and J lost 0 bases; unmatched junction nucleotides: 18.

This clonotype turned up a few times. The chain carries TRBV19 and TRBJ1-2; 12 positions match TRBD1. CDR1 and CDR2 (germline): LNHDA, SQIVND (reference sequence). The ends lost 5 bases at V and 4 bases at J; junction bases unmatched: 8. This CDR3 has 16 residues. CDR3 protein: CASSRGQGASVYGYTF. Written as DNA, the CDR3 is TGTGCCAGTAGTCGGGGACAGGGGGCTTCGGTCTATGGCTACACCTTC.

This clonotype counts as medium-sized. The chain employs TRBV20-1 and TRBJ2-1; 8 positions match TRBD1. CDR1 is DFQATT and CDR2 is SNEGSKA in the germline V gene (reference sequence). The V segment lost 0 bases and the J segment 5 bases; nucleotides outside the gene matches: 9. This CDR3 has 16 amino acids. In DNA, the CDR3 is TGCAGTGCTAGAGATGACAGGGGATTTGGGAACAATGAGCAGTTCTTC. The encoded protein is CSARDDRGFGNNEQFF.

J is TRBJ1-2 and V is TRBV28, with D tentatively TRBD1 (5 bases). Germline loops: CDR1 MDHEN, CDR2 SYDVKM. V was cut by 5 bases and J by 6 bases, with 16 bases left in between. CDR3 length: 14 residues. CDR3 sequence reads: CASSLRGAEDGYTF. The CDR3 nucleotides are TGTGCCAGCAGTCTCCGGGGCGCCGAAGATGGCTACACCTTC.

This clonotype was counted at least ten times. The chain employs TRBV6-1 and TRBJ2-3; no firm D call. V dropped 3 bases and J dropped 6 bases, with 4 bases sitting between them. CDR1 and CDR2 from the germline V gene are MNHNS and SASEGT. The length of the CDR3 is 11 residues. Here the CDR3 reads CASSDIDTQYF. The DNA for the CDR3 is TGTGCCAGCAGTGATATTGATACGCAGTATTTT.

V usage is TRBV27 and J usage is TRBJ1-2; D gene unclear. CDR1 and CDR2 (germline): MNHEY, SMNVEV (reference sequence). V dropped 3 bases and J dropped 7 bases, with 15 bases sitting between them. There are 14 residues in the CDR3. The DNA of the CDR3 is TGTGCCAGCAGTTTGAATCAGGAGCGTTCTGGCTACACCTTC. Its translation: CASSLNQERSGYTF.

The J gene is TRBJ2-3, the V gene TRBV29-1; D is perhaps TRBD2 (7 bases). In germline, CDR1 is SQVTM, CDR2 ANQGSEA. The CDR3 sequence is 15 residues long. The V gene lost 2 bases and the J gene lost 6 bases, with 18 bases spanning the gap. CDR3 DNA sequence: TGCAGCGTTGAACCTAACTGGGGGGGGCATGATACGCAGTATTTT. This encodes CSVEPNWGGHDTQYF.

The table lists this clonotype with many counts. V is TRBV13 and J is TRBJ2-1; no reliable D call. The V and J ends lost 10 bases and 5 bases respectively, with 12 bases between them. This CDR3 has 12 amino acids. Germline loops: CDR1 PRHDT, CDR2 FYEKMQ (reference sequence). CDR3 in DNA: TGTGCCACCCACAGAACAAACAATGAGCAGTTCTTC. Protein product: CATHRTNNEQFF.

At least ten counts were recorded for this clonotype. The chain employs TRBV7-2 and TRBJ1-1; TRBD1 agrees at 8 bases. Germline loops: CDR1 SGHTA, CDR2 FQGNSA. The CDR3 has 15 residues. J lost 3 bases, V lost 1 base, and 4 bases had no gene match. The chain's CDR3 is CASSLVGTGDTEAFF. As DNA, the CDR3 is TGTGCCAGCAGCTTAGTAGGGACAGGTGACACTGAAGCTTTCTTT.

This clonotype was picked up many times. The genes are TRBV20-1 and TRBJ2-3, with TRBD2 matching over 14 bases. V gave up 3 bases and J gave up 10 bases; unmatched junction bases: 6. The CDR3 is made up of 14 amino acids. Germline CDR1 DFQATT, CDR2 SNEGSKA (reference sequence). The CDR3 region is CSASGLAGGGPQYF. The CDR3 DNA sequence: TGCAGTGCTAGTGGACTAGCGGGGGGCGGGCCGCAGTATTTT.

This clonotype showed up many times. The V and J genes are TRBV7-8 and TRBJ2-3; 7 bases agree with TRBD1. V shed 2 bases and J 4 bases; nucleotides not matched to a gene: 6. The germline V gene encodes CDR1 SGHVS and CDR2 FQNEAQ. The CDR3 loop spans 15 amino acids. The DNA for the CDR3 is TGTGCCAGCAGCTTAAACAGGGGATGGGCAGATACGCAGTATTTT. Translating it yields CASSLNRGWADTQYF.

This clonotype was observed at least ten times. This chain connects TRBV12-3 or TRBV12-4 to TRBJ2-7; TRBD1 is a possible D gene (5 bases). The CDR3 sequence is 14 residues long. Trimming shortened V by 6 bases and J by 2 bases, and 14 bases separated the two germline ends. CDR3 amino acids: CASSPQATTYEQYF. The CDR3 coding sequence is TGTGCCAGCAGCCCACAGGCAACAACCTACGAGCAGTACTTC.

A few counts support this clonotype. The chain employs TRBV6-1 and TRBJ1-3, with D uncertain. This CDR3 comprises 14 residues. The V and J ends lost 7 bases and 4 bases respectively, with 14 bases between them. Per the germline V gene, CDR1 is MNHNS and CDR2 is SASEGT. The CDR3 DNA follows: TGTGCCAGCACCGACGACATCTTCGGAAACACCATATATTTT. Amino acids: CASTDDIFGNTIYF.

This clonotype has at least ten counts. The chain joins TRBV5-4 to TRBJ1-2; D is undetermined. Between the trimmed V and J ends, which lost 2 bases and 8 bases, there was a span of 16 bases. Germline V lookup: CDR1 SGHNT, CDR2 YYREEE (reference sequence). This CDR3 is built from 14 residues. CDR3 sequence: CASSLFEELSGYTF. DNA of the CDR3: TGTGCCAGCAGCTTATTCGAGGAGTTAAGCGGCTACACCTTC.

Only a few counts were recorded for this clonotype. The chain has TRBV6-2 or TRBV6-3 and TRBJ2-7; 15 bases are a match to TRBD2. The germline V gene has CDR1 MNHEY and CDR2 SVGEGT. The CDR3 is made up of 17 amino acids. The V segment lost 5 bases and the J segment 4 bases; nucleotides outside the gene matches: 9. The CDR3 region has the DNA TGTGCCAGCAGTACCATCGGACTAGCGGGGGGGCTGTACGAGCAGTACTTC. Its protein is CASSTIGLAGGLYEQYF.

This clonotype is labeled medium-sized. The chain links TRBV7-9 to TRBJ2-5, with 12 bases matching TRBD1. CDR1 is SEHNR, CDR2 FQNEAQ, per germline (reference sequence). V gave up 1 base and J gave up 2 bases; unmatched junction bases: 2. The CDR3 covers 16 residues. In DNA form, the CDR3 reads TGTGCCAGCAGCTTAGGGGACAGGGGGCTTCAAGAGACCCAGTACTTC. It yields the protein CASSLGDRGLQETQYF. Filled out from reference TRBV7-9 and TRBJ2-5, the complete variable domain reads DTGVSQNPRHKITKRGQNVTFRCDPISEHNRLYWYRQTLGQGPEFLTYFQNEAQLEKSRLLSDRFSAERPKGSFSTLEIQRTEQGDSAMYLCASSLGDRGLQETQYFGPGTRLLVL.

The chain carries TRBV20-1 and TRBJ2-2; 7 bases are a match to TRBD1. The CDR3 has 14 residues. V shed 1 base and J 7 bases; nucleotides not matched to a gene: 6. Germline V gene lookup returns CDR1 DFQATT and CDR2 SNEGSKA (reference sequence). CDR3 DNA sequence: TGCAGTGCTAGAGCCGGGCAGGGGGTCGGGGAGCTGTTTTTT. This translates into CSARAGQGVGELFF.

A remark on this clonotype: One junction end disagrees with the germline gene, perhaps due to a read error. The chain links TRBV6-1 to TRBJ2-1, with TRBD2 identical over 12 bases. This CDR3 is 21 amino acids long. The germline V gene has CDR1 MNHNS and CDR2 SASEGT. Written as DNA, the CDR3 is TGTTCCAGCACCCGGATAGCCCATGGACGGACTAGCGGGACCTCCTACAATGAGCAGTTCTTC. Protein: CSSTRIAHGRTSGTSYNEQFF.

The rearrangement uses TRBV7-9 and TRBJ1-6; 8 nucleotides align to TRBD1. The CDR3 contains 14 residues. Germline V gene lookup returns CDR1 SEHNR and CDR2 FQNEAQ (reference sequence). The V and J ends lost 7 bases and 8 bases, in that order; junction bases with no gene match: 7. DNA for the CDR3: TGTGCCAGCACAGTGGGACAGGCGGATTCACCCCTCCACTTT. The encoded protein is CASTVGQADSPLHF.

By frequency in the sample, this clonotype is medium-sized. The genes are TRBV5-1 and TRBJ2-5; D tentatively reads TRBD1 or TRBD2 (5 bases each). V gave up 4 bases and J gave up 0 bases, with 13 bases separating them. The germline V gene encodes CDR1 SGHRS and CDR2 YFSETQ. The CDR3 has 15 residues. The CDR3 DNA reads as TGCGCCAGCAGCCTACTGGGGACGGACCAAGAGACCCAGTACTTC. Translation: CASSLLGTDQETQYF.

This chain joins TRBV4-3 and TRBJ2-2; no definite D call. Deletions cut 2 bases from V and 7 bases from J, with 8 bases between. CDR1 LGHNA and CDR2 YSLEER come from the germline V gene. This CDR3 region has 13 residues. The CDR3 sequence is CASSQFGVGELFF. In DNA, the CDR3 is TGCGCCAGCAGCCAATTCGGCGTCGGGGAGCTGTTTTTT.